This TCR beta chain is from a study of T cells expressing NK-cell markers (dated by TCRdb to 2020 to 2022). Regarding the study in general: Eight donors provided sorted CD3+CD56+NKG2C+, CD3+CD56+NKG2C- and CD3+CD56-NKG2C+ T-cell subsets, whose TCR beta-chain repertoires were profiled. Libraries were sequenced as 2 x 150 bp reads on Illumina HiSeq 2000/2500, MiSeq or NextSeq. The eight sequenced donors were randomly selected healthy volunteers, three men and five women. Seven of the eight sequenced donors were HCMV-seropositive and one was HCMV-seronegative. The paper as a whole reports these results and caveats: Whether the expanded NKG2C-expressing T cell clones were specific for HCMV antigens remained unclear. Those dominant clonotypes were again the most abundant among CD3+CD56-NKG2C+ cells in a few donors, at roughly 25-60.1%. In more than five donors, the dominant CD3+CD56+NKG2C+ clonotypes were found to rank among the top 10 CD8+ clonotypes and to make up about 1.0-8% of CD8+ T cells.

The run used an Illumina HiSeq 2000. 5'RACE template switching, by which a universal primer site and unique molecular identifiers were added, was used to make TCR beta cDNA libraries. Synthesis of cDNA was primed from the TCR beta constant segment and was followed by two consecutive PCR amplification steps. In the source study's methods: MIGEC was used to demultiplex reads and group the reads by UMI, and MiTCR was used to assemble and quantify clonotypes. Only TCR cDNA sequences supported by at least two reads were kept to exclude erroneous sequences. The tcR package was used for downstream repertoire analysis, and clonotypes were matched between fractions using CDR3 nucleotide sequence together with V segment. VDJmatch was used to annotate antigen specificity against VDJdb, with one amino acid substitution in CDR3 allowed. The reads underwent TCRdb reprocessing, giving one record for each CDR3 protein sequence and no DNA. The V and J calls come from TCRdb's annotation, not from the publication. This sample's listing comprises roughly 380,000 distinct CDR3 sequences. Of the sample, under 6.5% is held by the ten largest clones.

Notes on this clonotype: The target of this receptor is not known.

To determine HCMV serostatus, a commercial ELISA kit was used to detect HCMV-specific IgG in serum. Peripheral blood mononuclear cells were isolated from blood by Ficoll density gradient centrifugation. Its CDR3 holds 15 amino acids, cysteine through phenylalanine. No DNA is listed. From a lookup of the germline V gene, CDR1 and CDR2 are SGHAT and FQNNGV. Sample: blood T cells: a sorted CD56 or NKG2C T cell subset, CD4+ or CD8+ T cells, or bulk PBMC T cells (not recorded which). The sequence was collected from a man aged 18-69 years in good health. Recombination connected TRBV11-2 to TRBJ1-5; checking the TCRdb D call of TRBD1 is not possible without DNA. The encoded CDR3 is CASSLTGAYNQPQHF.